The clone carrying this T cell receptor beta chain was picked up many times. The target antigen is unknown. This blood was taken when hyperthyroidism was first diagnosed, before any ophthalmopathy symptoms existed. Amplification yielded TCR beta CDR3 regions, with RNA transcripts as the source. TCR CDR3 regions were first amplified by RT-PCR with HTBI primers. TCRdb passed the multiplex PCR reads through MiXCR, listing each CDR3 protein once. The sample contains fewer than 350,000 distinct CDR3 sequences, 13% of which appear only once. This entry belongs to a study of T cells in Graves' hyperthyroidism and ophthalmopathy. Study-wide results and caveats: Ophthalmopathy could be told apart from stable hyperthyroidism with a 13 V-J model.

This CDR3 comprises 15 residues. The germline V gene has CDR1 MDHEN and CDR2 SYDVKM. Between the trimmed V and J ends, which lost 2 bases and 4 bases, there was a span of 15 bases. The chain is built from TRBV28 and TRBJ2-7; D is perhaps TRBD2 (5 bases). The sequenced material came from blood. This sequence originates from a woman aged 25 to 39 with Graves' hyperthyroidism that later progressed to Graves' ophthalmopathy. CDR3 nucleotides: TGTGCCAGCAGTTTACGGCTTACTTCGGGGTACGAGCAGTACTTC. It encodes CASSLRLTSGYEQYF.